What follows describes a single TCR beta chain. The clone's antigen remains unknown. No clone much larger than this one lies a single base away; base qualities are absent. The CDR3 holds 14 amino acids from the cysteine to the phenylalanine. Here the CDR3 DNA is all that survives: 42 bases in frame from base 1. The germline V gene supplies CDR1 MGHRA and CDR2 YSYEKL. V was cut back by 5 bases and J by 8 bases, leaving a gap of 16 bases between them. The data were obtained in a study of blood T cells in healthy people across ages (dated by TCRdb to the mid-2010s). At the level of the whole study: Template switching captured roughly one uniquely barcoded TCR beta cDNA molecule per two T cells in model experiments. To track age-related changes in TCR beta repertoire diversity, the study relied on deep sequencing normalized with unique cDNA molecular identifiers. The donors were split into four age groups: young (average 16 years), middle-aged (around 37), aged (about 62) and long-lived (more than 80). To avoid experimental bias, donors of different ages were randomly spread across the sequencing lanes. Two additional independent replicas of 1 million unique cDNA reads from the same blood draw were analyzed for two donors (one aged 18 to 30 and one aged 80 or older).

Donors were 30 to 45 systemically healthy Caucasian individuals from Russia aged 6 to 90 years. Each donor gave ten milliliters of peripheral blood, drawn into EDTA-treated Vacutainer tubes. PBMCs were isolated by Ficoll-Paque density-gradient centrifugation, with at least 6.5 million obtained per sample. Total RNA was extracted from PBMCs with Trizol reagent, with at least 6 micrograms obtained per sample. For every donor, flow cytometry on a PBMC aliquot measured the percentage of naive CD45RAhigh/CD27high T cells. Libraries were built with 5' RACE. A second roughly 6 to 12 cycle PCR used a sample-barcoded 5' primer and a J-beta primer mix. A unique molecular identifier was introduced onto each TCR beta cDNA molecule by a template-switch 5' adaptor carrying 12 random nucleotides. At least 2.5 million CDR3-containing paired-end reads were obtained from each sample. All of the RNA was converted into first-strand cDNA using the Mint cDNA synthesis kit, with a TRBC-specific oligonucleotide serving as the primer. All cDNA was treated with uracil-DNA glycosylase and then went through a first 18-cycle PCR with the universal primers M1SS and BC2_uni_R. The original methods were these. Each sample was normalized by randomly selecting 1 million high-quality reads, each carrying a distinct molecular identifier. Reads with shared molecular identifiers were discarded instead of being binned into consensus sequences. MiTCR, run with a Q25 quality threshold and the strictest error-elimination algorithm, handled CDR3 identification, clonotype clustering and error correction. Lower-bound total TCR beta diversity was estimated with a nonparametric unseen species model using Euler transformation. TCRdb reprocessed the public reads (quality trimming at Q25 with fastp, clone calling with MiXCR) and kept in-frame beta chains. Rows with a matching CDR3 protein are joined into one entry that keeps the most common DNA and genes. What appears here as the V and J calls and clone size reflects TCRdb's work, not the paper's. Counted in this sample were 1,800,000 or so distinct CDR3 sequences; 35% to 50% of them appeared once. The ten largest clones take up around 23% of the sample.

Points the paper makes about the study in general: There was a strong correlation between observed TCR beta diversity and the percentage of naive T cells measured by flow cytometry. Total diversity estimates from one million sequenced T cells were considered lower bounds and underestimates. Because profiling used bulk unsorted PBMCs, naive and antigen-experienced compartments could not be compared conclusively. Because the CMV infection status of the donors was unknown, age-related changes in expanded clonotypes may potentially have been confounded. As age increased, observed TCR beta diversity per million T cells dropped in a roughly linear way, and a significant reduction was already evident by age roughly 40. Compared with the aged group, more naive CD4+ T cells, fewer expanded clones and increased TCR diversity were shown by the long-lived group, suggesting age selection.

This receptor was obtained from a human donor in good health. The sequenced sample was blood. The chain couples TRBV4-1 to TRBJ2-1; the D gene is perhaps TRBD1, from 5 matching bases. Here the CDR3 is given as CASSARRVWDEQFF. In nucleotide form, the sequence is TGCGCCAGCAGCGCTCGCAGGGTTTGGGATGAGCAGTTCTTC.